This T cell receptor beta chain was identified during a study of OX40 agonist ivuxolimab in advanced cancers. Generated by immunoSEQ multiplex PCR, the TCRdb table keeps only in-frame clones and is missing some. Among some 150,000 clones, 90% to 95% were seen once, and the ten largest hold roughly 0.94%. V was pared by 7 bases and J by 5 bases, with 14 bases between. This CDR3 is built from 13 residues. Germline V gene data show CDR1 as ENHRY and CDR2 as SYGVKD. Sequenced here: CD4+ or CD8+ T cells sorted from blood, sampled in a trial of the OX40 agonist ivuxolimab. The rearrangement uses TRBV10-3 and TRBJ2-5; no clear D gene. The clonotype comes from an adult with an advanced solid tumor such as melanoma, head and neck, liver or kidney cancer. The CDR3 spells CAITPNGWETQYF. The CDR3 DNA follows: TGTGCCATCACCCCGAACGGGTGGGAGACCCAGTACTTC.